The 28 T cell receptor beta chains below all came from one sample that was sequenced in a study of cytomegalovirus exposure and HLA in healthy donors. PCR employed 60 Vbeta and 13 Jbeta primers. Assay: immunoSEQ multiplex PCR; the TCRdb copy retains only in-frame clones and omits some. The sample records about 190,000 clones, around 75% being singletons. Sequencing input: PBMCs. The receptors stem from a woman between 25 and 40 years old in good health and CMV-seropositive.

The chain employs TRBV5-4 and TRBJ2-7, with 10 nucleotides matching TRBD1. Unmatched junction bases numbered 9, after V lost 4 bases and J lost 5 bases. CDR1 is SGHNT, CDR2 YYREEE, per germline (reference sequence). CDR3 length: 15 residues. Written as DNA, the CDR3 is TGTGCCAGCAGCATCCGGGACAGGGGAAACAACGAGCAGTACTTC. It codes for CASSIRDRGNNEQYF.

In this sample, this clone turned up a few times. The rearrangement joins TRBV19 to TRBJ1-5, with D perhaps matching TRBD1 (5 bases). This CDR3 is built from 15 residues. From germline, CDR1 is LNHDA and CDR2 SQIVND (reference sequence). V was cut by 6 bases and J by 6 bases, with 18 bases left in between. This chain's CDR3 is CASSRAGLEVQPQHF. CDR3 nucleotides: TGTGCCAGTAGCAGGGCAGGGTTGGAAGTTCAGCCCCAGCATTTT.

The CDR3 loop is CASSSPPRAMEADTQYF. Written as DNA, the CDR3 is TGTGCCAGCAGCTCCCCCCCCCGGGCGATGGAGGCAGATACGCAGTATTTT. The J gene is TRBJ2-3, the V gene TRBV7-2; tentative D call: TRBD2 (5 bases). Trimming shortened V by 4 bases and J by 4 bases, and 21 bases separated the two germline ends. There are 17 residues in the CDR3. Germline V gene data show CDR1 as SGHTA and CDR2 as FQGNSA.

This clone occurred a few times. This chain links TRBV19 with TRBJ2-1, with TRBD2 identical over 11 bases. Trimming at V came to 1 base and at J to 7 bases, leaving 3 bases not matched to a gene. Germline V CDR1 and CDR2: LNHDA, SQIVND (reference sequence). This CDR3 contains 15 residues. The DNA of the CDR3 is TGTGCCAGTAGTATAGTAGCGGGAGGGCGAAATGAGCAGTTCTTC. Translating gives CASSIVAGGRNEQFF.

The chain employs TRBV6-5 and TRBJ2-7, with D unclear. Germline CDR1 is MNHEY and CDR2 is SVGAGI. The CDR3 extends over 12 amino acids. The germline V and J ends were trimmed by 4 bases and 5 bases, with 9 bases remaining between them. The CDR3 loop is CASSSLRDEQYF. The CDR3, as DNA: TGTGCCAGCAGTTCCCTTCGGGACGAGCAGTACTTC.

This clone was observed a few times. The gene calls are TRBV27 and TRBJ1-2; no clear D. V was shortened by 0 bases and J by 4 bases, with 12 bases between the two germline ends. The length of the CDR3 is 15 residues. Germline V gene lookup returns CDR1 MNHEY and CDR2 SMNVEV (reference sequence). The CDR3 here is CASSLSRVPGYGYTF. The CDR3 DNA sequence: TGTGCCAGCAGTTTATCGCGAGTTCCGGGCTATGGCTACACCTTC.

This clone came up once. CDR3 residues: CASSYSDIETQYF. CDR3 sequence (DNA): TGTGCCAGCAGTTACAGCGATATTGAGACCCAGTACTTC. The chain recombines TRBV6-6 with TRBJ2-5; D is undetermined. The V end lost 2 bases, the J end lost 5 bases, and 9 bases lay between the germline ends. The CDR3 spans 13 residues. The germline V gene encodes CDR1 MNHNY and CDR2 SVGAGI (reference sequence).

The genes are TRBV6-5 and TRBJ1-1; D ambiguous. Germline V gives CDR1 MNHEY, CDR2 SVGAGI. The CDR3 has 11 residues. Deletions cut 5 bases from V and 7 bases from J, with 8 bases between. CDR3 sequence reads: CASSEKIEAFF. The CDR3 DNA reads as TGTGCCAGCAGTGAGAAAATTGAAGCTTTCTTT.

The chain couples TRBV18 to TRBJ2-1; D perhaps matches TRBD1 (6 bases). In germline, CDR1 is KGHSH, CDR2 LQKENI. Trimming took 6 bases from V and 0 from J, leaving 12 bases between them. The CDR3 totals 15 residues. DNA of the CDR3: TGTGCCAGCTCCTGGGACAAGAGCTCCTACAATGAGCAGTTCTTC. It encodes CASSWDKSSYNEQFF.

V and J are TRBV5-4 and TRBJ2-3; D is unresolved. The CDR3 is 12 amino acids. The germline gives CDR1 SGHNT, CDR2 YYREEE (reference sequence). The V end was cut by 6 bases, the J end by 3 bases, with 8 bases between. The CDR3 here is CASTAGTDTQYF. The CDR3 region has the DNA TGTGCCAGCACCGCCGGGACAGATACGCAGTATTTT.

There are a few counts of this clone. The chain carries TRBV7-2 and TRBJ2-1; TRBD2 matches at 12 bases. Germline V lookup: CDR1 SGHTA, CDR2 FQGNSA. The CDR3 covers 18 residues. J was trimmed by 6 bases and V by 1 base; bases with no gene match: 10. CDR3 loop: CASSLVRASGRAVNEQFF. The CDR3, as DNA: TGTGCCAGCAGCTTAGTTAGGGCTAGCGGGAGGGCCGTCAATGAGCAGTTCTTC.

This chain joins TRBV7-9 and TRBJ2-7; D is unresolved. The length of the CDR3 is 15 residues. Germline V gene data show CDR1 as SEHNR and CDR2 as FQNEAQ (reference sequence). V was trimmed by 1 base and J by 2 bases, leaving 12 bases between them. The CDR3 reads CASSLVGPGTYEQYF. The DNA of the CDR3 is TGTGCCAGCAGCTTAGTAGGTCCAGGCACCTACGAGCAGTACTTC.

The chain combines TRBV11-2 with TRBJ2-2; D gene unclear. V was pared by 5 bases and J by 4 bases, with 2 bases between. CDR1 and CDR2 (germline): SGHAT, FQNNGV. The length of the CDR3 is 11 residues. The CDR3 spells CASSLTGELFF. Here the CDR3 DNA reads TGTGCCAGCAGCCTCACCGGGGAGCTGTTTTTT. The full variable domain, completed using reference TRBV11-2 and TRBJ2-2, is EAGVAQSPRYKIIEKRQSVAFWCNPISGHATLYWYQQILGQGPKLLIQFQNNGVVDDSQLPKDRFSAERLKGVDSTLKIQPAKLEDSAVYLCASSLTGELFFGEGSRLTVL.

The rearrangement uses TRBV9 and TRBJ2-3, with D maybe TRBD1 (5 bases). The CDR3 has 13 amino acids. Germline loops: CDR1 SGDLS, CDR2 YYNGEE. The ends were cut back, 3 bases at V and 4 bases at J, with 9 bases in the middle. CDR3 region: CASSGQHSDTQYF. CDR3 in DNA: TGTGCCAGCAGCGGACAGCACTCAGATACGCAGTATTTT.

The chain employs TRBV5-1 and TRBJ2-1; D possibly corresponds to TRBD1 (6 bases). The germline CDR1 and CDR2 sequences are SGHRS and YFSETQ. The CDR3 totals 16 residues. The V end was cut by 1 base, the J end by 0 bases, with 11 bases between. DNA of the CDR3: TGCGCCAGCAGCTTGTTAGGACAGAGCTCCTACAATGAGCAGTTCTTC. Translated, it gives CASSLLGQSSYNEQFF.

The V call is TRBV28, the J call TRBJ2-7; 8 bases match TRBD2. Germline CDR1 is MDHEN and CDR2 is SYDVKM. The CDR3 length is 15 residues. V trimming: 5 bases; J trimming: 7 bases; junction bases outside the gene matches: 13. The CDR3 nucleotides are TGTGCCAGCAGTGATCTGTCGGGAGGGCCAAGGGAGCAGTACTTC. Its protein product is CASSDLSGGPREQYF.

The chain links TRBV5-1 to TRBJ2-5, with 8 nucleotides matching TRBD1. V gave up 0 bases and J gave up 7 bases; unmatched junction bases: 11. The CDR3 sequence is 16 residues long. Germline V gene lookup returns CDR1 SGHRS and CDR2 YFSETQ. The CDR3 region is CASSLGLTDRAATQYF. The CDR3 nucleotides are TGCGCCAGCAGCTTGGGGTTGACGGACAGGGCGGCGACCCAGTACTTC.

Only a few counts were recorded for this clone. The rearrangement links TRBV28 to TRBJ1-5; D gene unclear. V was clipped by 7 bases and J by 0 bases, with 22 bases between them. The CDR3 extends over 18 amino acids. CDR1 is MDHEN and CDR2 is SYDVKM in the germline V gene. The CDR3 is CASIDLWARQDSNQPQHF. The CDR3 DNA reads as TGTGCCAGCATCGATTTGTGGGCACGGCAGGATAGCAATCAGCCCCAGCATTTT.

The rearrangement joins TRBV6-1 to TRBJ1-5, with TRBD1 identical over 7 bases. From germline, CDR1 is MNHNS and CDR2 SASEGT. CDR3 length: 15 amino acids. The V and J ends lost 6 bases and 6 bases, in that order; junction bases with no gene match: 11. In nucleotides, the CDR3 is TGTGCCAGCAGGGTACAGGGGAACACGGCTCAGCCCCAGCATTTT. Protein sequence: CASRVQGNTAQPQHF.

In this sample, this clone turned up once. This rearrangement joins TRBV2 to TRBJ2-5, with 10 nucleotides matching TRBD2. V trimming: 6 bases; J trimming: 2 bases; junction bases outside the gene matches: 9. The CDR3 runs 16 residues. Germline loops: CDR1 SNHLY, CDR2 FYNNEI. In DNA form, the CDR3 reads TGTGCCAGCAGGGCCCTTGGGACTAGCGTGCAAGAGACCCAGTACTTC. Residues: CASRALGTSVQETQYF.

This chain joins TRBV4-1 and TRBJ1-1, with D unresolved. Deletions cut 0 bases from V and 1 base from J, with 12 bases between. This CDR3 contains 16 residues. Germline V lookup: CDR1 MGHRA, CDR2 YSYEKL. Here the CDR3 reads CASSQDGTGWNTEAFF. The CDR3 DNA reads as TGCGCCAGCAGCCAAGATGGTACGGGGTGGAACACTGAAGCTTTCTTT.

A remark on this clone: The limits of the CDR3 on the DNA are not certain, so only TCRdb's listed CDR3 is given. Other DNA sequences in the sample encode the same CDR3. The rearrangement joins TRBV5-1 to TRBJ2-2; the table names TRBD1, a call not compared with the DNA. The CDR3 totals 16 residues, both ends included. Germline V gene data show CDR1 as SGHRS and CDR2 as YFSETQ. This CDR3 is CASSLVGQGANGELFF.

This clone was seen a handful of times. The chain joins TRBV6-4 to TRBJ2-1; tentative D call: TRBD2 (6 bases). V was shortened by 4 bases and J by 4 bases, with 14 bases between the two germline ends. The germline gives CDR1 MRHNA, CDR2 SNTAGT. This CDR3 is built from 15 residues. This chain's CDR3 is CASSAGRDSYNEQFF. For the CDR3, the DNA is TGTGCCAGCAGTGCTGGGCGGGATTCTTACAATGAGCAGTTCTTC.

The chain combines TRBV28 with TRBJ2-7; unclear D gene. The CDR3 is 13 residues long. Trimming removed 4 bases at V and 2 bases at J, with 9 bases between. The germline gives CDR1 MDHEN, CDR2 SYDVKM. CDR3 nucleotides: TGTGCCAGCAGTTCCCCCCCGGCCTACGAGCAGTACTTC. The encoded protein is CASSSPPAYEQYF.

The chain has TRBV6-5 and TRBJ1-4, with 8 bases lining up with TRBD1. Germline CDR1 MNHEY, CDR2 SVGAGI. The CDR3 sequence is 15 residues long. V shed 3 bases, J shed 5 bases, and the junction held 5 bases outside the gene matches. The CDR3 reads CASSYSTGENEKLFF. The CDR3 DNA reads TGTGCCAGCAGTTATTCGACAGGGGAAAATGAAAAACTGTTTTTT.

This rearrangement joins TRBV5-1 to TRBJ1-1; TRBD1 agrees at 7 bases. The V and J ends lost 4 bases and 1 base, in that order; junction bases with no gene match: 13. The CDR3 runs 17 residues. Germline V lookup: CDR1 SGHRS, CDR2 YFSETQ. The CDR3 DNA is TGCGCCAGCAGCCAAAACAGGGGCCGCAGAGGGAACACTGAAGCTTTCTTT. Protein sequence: CASSQNRGRRGNTEAFF.

In this sample, this clone turned up once. The rearrangement joins TRBV29-1 to TRBJ2-5, with TRBD2 as a possible D gene (6 bases). This CDR3 is 14 amino acids long. The V gene lost 1 base and the J gene lost 3 bases, with 12 bases spanning the gap. Looked up from germline, CDR1 is SQVTM and CDR2 is ANQGSEA. The CDR3 nucleotides read TGCAGCGTTGAAGGAGGGACGGGGGAAGAGACCCAGTACTTC. It is translated as CSVEGGTGEETQYF.

The rearrangement joins TRBV5-5 to TRBJ2-4; 7 bases align to TRBD2. V gave up 3 bases and J gave up 7 bases; unmatched junction bases: 7. Germline V CDR1 and CDR2: SGHKS, YYEKEE (reference sequence). This CDR3 comprises 14 residues. The CDR3 coding sequence is TGTGCCAGCAGCTCTCCCAGGCGGGAGAACATTCAGTACTTC. Translation gives CASSSPRRENIQYF.